The 21 T cell receptor beta chains below were found in one sample sequenced in a study of T cell responses to AZD1222 COVID-19 vaccine. Using immunoSEQ multiplex PCR, the repertoire was profiled, and TCRdb retains in-frame clones only, with some absent. The sample has some 99,000 clones, around 87% seen once. The sample in question was peripheral blood, obtained 28 days after the second AZD1222 dose. Receptors originate from an adult who received the AZD1222 COVID-19 vaccine.

The chain couples TRBV27 to TRBJ2-2; TRBD2 matches at 14 bases. Trimming removed 11 bases from V and 5 bases from J; junction bases left unmatched: 7. CDR3 length equals 15 residues. Germline CDR1 is MNHEY and CDR2 is SMNVEV (reference sequence). The CDR3 DNA reads as TGTGCCGCCAAACGGACTAGCGGGGGGACCGGGGAGCTGTTTTTT. Protein sequence: CAAKRTSGGTGELFF.

V is TRBV5-5 and J is TRBJ2-1; 9 positions agree with TRBD1. CDR1 and CDR2 from the germline V gene are SGHKS and YYEKEE (reference sequence). Trimming at V came to 4 bases and at J to 8 bases, leaving 7 bases not matched to a gene. The CDR3 runs 14 residues. CDR3 nucleotides: TGTGCCAGCAGCACAGGACAGGGGTTCGATGAGCAGTTCTTC. It specifies CASSTGQGFDEQFF.

The chain employs TRBV2 and TRBJ2-4; a weak D match, TRBD1 (6 bases). CDR1 SNHLY and CDR2 FYNNEI come from the germline V gene. This CDR3 has 14 amino acids. Trimming shortened V by 4 bases and J by 7 bases, and 14 bases separated the two germline ends. CDR3 protein: CASSVTGMGNIQYF. The DNA for the CDR3 is TGTGCCAGCAGTGTTACAGGGATGGGTAACATTCAGTACTTC.

This clone was seen only once. The chain employs TRBV7-2 and TRBJ2-1; tentatively, D is TRBD2 (5 bases). Germline-derived CDR1 and CDR2 are SGHTA and FQGNSA. The CDR3 has 15 residues. Trimming took off 4 bases at V and 7 bases at J, with 17 bases between the two ends. The CDR3 nucleotides read TGTGCCAGCAGCTCGTTTCAGAGGGCCGGGAATGAGCAGTTCTTC. Translating it yields CASSSFQRAGNEQFF.

The CDR3 DNA sequence: TGCAGCGTTGGGATTCGGGACGCAGGCGAGCAGTACTTC. Residues: CSVGIRDAGEQYF. This rearrangement joins TRBV29-1 to TRBJ2-7, with D perhaps assigned TRBD1 or TRBD2 (5 bases each). This CDR3 is built from 13 residues. Germline CDR1 SQVTM, CDR2 ANQGSEA. Trimming removed 4 bases at V and 6 bases at J, with 16 bases between.

The chain joins TRBV5-1 to TRBJ1-1; possibly TRBD1 for D (6 bases). V was clipped by 3 bases and J by 3 bases, with 12 bases between them. Germline V lookup: CDR1 SGHRS, CDR2 YFSETQ. This CDR3 contains 14 residues. The CDR3 sequence is CASSWGQTDTEAFF. The CDR3 DNA sequence: TGCGCCAGCAGCTGGGGACAAACGGACACTGAAGCTTTCTTT. Drawing the rest from reference TRBV5-1 and TRBJ1-1, the complete variable domain is KAGVTQTPRYLIKTRGQQVTLSCSPISGHRSVSWYQQTPGQGLQFLFEYFSETQRNKGNFPGRFSGRQFSNSRSEMNVSTLELGDSALYLCASSWGQTDTEAFFGQGTRLTVV.

This rearrangement joins TRBV30 to TRBJ1-5; D remains unclear. CDR1 is GTSNPN and CDR2 is SVGIG in the germline V gene (reference sequence). This CDR3 region has 18 residues. V shed 2 bases and J shed 2 bases, with 22 bases lying between them. Written as DNA, the CDR3 is TGTGCCTGGAGTTTCCGTGGGCCGAATGTTGGGGGCAATCAGCCCCAGCATTTT. Translating gives CAWSFRGPNVGGNQPQHF.

This chain links TRBV27 with TRBJ2-7; no clear D. The CDR3 contains 13 residues. Per the germline V gene, CDR1 is MNHEY and CDR2 is SMNVEV (reference sequence). V lost 0 bases and J 3 bases, leaving 6 bases between the germline ends. CDR3: CASSLSGIYEQYF. CDR3 DNA sequence: TGTGCCAGCAGTTTATCAGGGATCTACGAGCAGTACTTC.

The chain uses TRBV10-2 and TRBJ2-3, with D perhaps assigned TRBD1 or TRBD2 (7 bases each). The CDR3 runs to 15 residues. Trimming shortened V by 7 bases and J by 6 bases, and 20 bases separated the two germline ends. Germline values: CDR1 WSHSY, CDR2 SAAADI. CDR3 residues: CASMRNRGGADTQYF. Written as DNA, the CDR3 is TGCGCCAGCATGAGGAACAGGGGAGGGGCGGATACGCAGTATTTT.

The chain is built from TRBV27 and TRBJ1-5, with D maybe TRBD1 (6 bases). The germline V gene has CDR1 MNHEY and CDR2 SMNVEV (reference sequence). V shed 5 bases and J shed 5 bases, with 16 bases lying between them. The CDR3 extends over 15 amino acids. CDR3 in DNA: TGTGCCAGCAGTCCTGGGGGGGGCCGGTATCAGCCCCAGCATTTT. It encodes CASSPGGGRYQPQHF.

This clone has just a few counts. This chain uses TRBV5-4 with TRBJ2-5; D is possibly TRBD1 or TRBD2 (5 bases each). There are 14 residues in the CDR3. Per the germline V gene, CDR1 is SGHNT and CDR2 is YYREEE (reference sequence). The germline V and J ends were trimmed by 2 bases and 8 bases, with 16 bases remaining between them. CDR3 DNA: TGTGCCAGCAGCTTATACAGGATGGGGGAAACCCAGTACTTC. The encoded protein is CASSLYRMGETQYF. Looking up the rest from reference TRBV5-4 and TRBJ2-5 gives the full variable domain: ETGVTQSPTHLIKTRGQQVTLRCSSQSGHNTVSWYQQALGQGPQFIFQYYREEENGRGNFPPRFSGLQFPNYSSELNVNALELDDSALYLCASSLYRMGETQYFGPGTRLLVL.

This clone was seen a single time. The J gene is TRBJ1-1, the V gene TRBV7-8; D unclear. Trimming took off 3 bases at V and 4 bases at J, with 18 bases between the two ends. The CDR3 length is 16 residues. The germline gives CDR1 SGHVS, CDR2 FQNEAQ. The CDR3 loop is CASSFGVTLGGTEAFF. The CDR3 region has the DNA TGTGCCAGCAGCTTCGGGGTGACGCTTGGCGGCACTGAAGCTTTCTTT.

The V gene is TRBV7-9, the J gene TRBJ1-6; D is perhaps TRBD1 (6 bases). Germline-derived CDR1 and CDR2 are SEHNR and FQNEAQ (reference sequence). The CDR3 has 14 amino acids. Trimming took 2 bases from V and 9 from J, leaving 11 bases between them. DNA of the CDR3: TGTGCCAGCAGCTTATCAGGGGATGGTTCACCCCTCCACTTT. Amino acids: CASSLSGDGSPLHF. Full variable domain (outside the CDR3, taken from reference TRBV7-9 and TRBJ1-6): DTGVSQNPRHKITKRGQNVTFRCDPISEHNRLYWYRQTLGQGPEFLTYFQNEAQLEKSRLLSDRFSAERPKGSFSTLEIQRTEQGDSAMYLCASSLSGDGSPLHFGNGTRLTVT.

V is TRBV5-4 and J is TRBJ1-1, with 7 nucleotides matching TRBD1. Germline V gene lookup returns CDR1 SGHNT and CDR2 YYREEE (reference sequence). Trimming took 5 bases from V and 4 from J; bases not matched to a gene: 5. CDR3 length equals 13 residues. DNA of the CDR3: TGTGCCAGCAGTCTTGGACAGGCCACTGAAGCTTTCTTT. Amino acids: CASSLGQATEAFF.

The genes are TRBV24-1 and TRBJ2-2; 9 bases match TRBD2. Germline CDR1 reads KGHDR; CDR2 reads SFDVKD. The CDR3 contains 12 residues. The V gene end was trimmed by 10 bases and the J gene end by 7 bases; junction bases not matched to a gene: 3. DNA of the CDR3: TGTGCCACAGGACTAGCGAGCGGGGAGCTGTTTTTT. Its translation is CATGLASGELFF.

The genes are TRBV7-9 and TRBJ1-1, with D unclear. This CDR3 is 14 amino acids long. V lost 2 bases and J 8 bases, leaving 15 bases between the germline ends. Germline loops: CDR1 SEHNR, CDR2 FQNEAQ (reference sequence). CDR3 nucleotides: TGTGCCAGCAGCTTAATAAAGGCTTCTCGGGAAGCTTTCTTT. The encoded protein is CASSLIKASREAFF.

The chain combines TRBV6-2 or TRBV6-3 with TRBJ2-7; 15 nucleotides agree with TRBD2. J gave up 5 bases and V 5 bases, and 13 bases lay outside the gene matches. The germline CDR1 and CDR2 sequences are MNHEY and SVGEGT. The length of the CDR3 is 18 residues. This CDR3 is CASSRRNGLAGGPNEQYF. DNA for the CDR3: TGTGCCAGCAGTCGCCGCAATGGACTAGCGGGAGGGCCTAACGAGCAGTACTTC.

The rearrangement joins TRBV7-8 to TRBJ2-7; D unresolved. Per the germline V gene, CDR1 is SGHVS and CDR2 is FQNEAQ. This CDR3 has 12 residues. V was trimmed by 1 base and J by 8 bases, leaving 9 bases between them. The CDR3 DNA reads TGTGCCAGCAGCTTAGGCCAGGAACAGCAGTACTTC. Translation: CASSLGQEQQYF.

This chain connects TRBV10-3 to TRBJ1-1; no definite D call. The CDR3 sequence is 13 residues long. The V end lost 6 bases, the J end lost 1 base, and 9 bases lay between the germline ends. Germline CDR1 ENHRY, CDR2 SYGVKD. The CDR3 here is CAIRFDQNTEAFF. CDR3 sequence (DNA): TGTGCCATCAGATTTGACCAGAACACTGAAGCTTTCTTT.

J is TRBJ2-3 and V is TRBV7-9; 13 bases align to TRBD2. CDR1 and CDR2 (germline): SEHNR, FQNEAQ (reference sequence). Losses at the gene ends were 3 bases for V and 4 bases for J; bases not matched to a gene: 4. This CDR3 spans 16 amino acids. The CDR3 DNA reads TGTGCCAGCAGCTTCGGACTAGCGGGAGTCGCAGATACGCAGTATTTT. Encoded protein: CASSFGLAGVADTQYF.

The chain recombines TRBV12-5 with TRBJ2-7; no clear D gene. V lost 5 bases and J 0 bases, leaving 8 bases between the germline ends. Germline lookup yields CDR1 LGHNT and CDR2 FRNRAP. The CDR3 sequence is 13 residues long. The CDR3 DNA is TGTGCTAGTGGTCCACCGAACTCCTACGAGCAGTACTTC. Protein product: CASGPPNSYEQYF.